Presented here are 24 T cell receptor beta chains from one specimen sequenced in a study of blood T cell repertoires in COVID-19. Assay used: immunoSEQ multiplex PCR; TCRdb lists only in-frame clones, some missing. The sample includes under 450,000 clones, roughly nine tenths of them seen just once. Sequenced material: PBMCs or T cells enriched from blood (not recorded which). The receptors shown here come from a woman in her 30s who had recovered from COVID-19.

This clone showed up just a few times. The rearrangement uses TRBV27 and TRBJ1-5; 8 positions match TRBD1. Germline V gene lookup returns CDR1 MNHEY and CDR2 SMNVEV (reference sequence). This CDR3 comprises 14 residues. The trim removed 6 bases at V and 4 bases at J, leaving 5 bases unmatched. CDR3 coding DNA: TGTGCCAGCAGGTCAGGGGGCTGGAATCAGCCCCAGCATTTT. Protein: CASRSGGWNQPQHF.

J is TRBJ2-7 and V is TRBV28, with 9 bases that match TRBD1. CDR1 is MDHEN and CDR2 is SYDVKM in the germline V gene. The CDR3 is made up of 15 amino acids. V lost 5 bases and J lost 6; bases outside the gene matches: 11. CDR3 loop: CASSPTGQGVGEQYF. The CDR3 coding sequence is TGTGCCAGCAGTCCAACGGGACAGGGAGTCGGCGAGCAGTACTTC.

The V and J genes are TRBV2 and TRBJ2-7, with TRBD2 identical over 8 bases. V was clipped by 4 bases and J by 2 bases; unmatched bases: 4. CDR3 size: 14 residues. The germline V gene has CDR1 SNHLY and CDR2 FYNNEI. The DNA for the CDR3 is TGTGCCAGCAGTGTTGGGCGGGAGGCCTACGAGCAGTACTTC. Translated, it gives CASSVGREAYEQYF. The whole variable domain, remainder taken from reference TRBV2 and TRBJ2-7, is EPEVTQTPSHQVTQMGQEVILRCVPISNHLYFYWYRQILGQKVEFLVSFYNNEISEKSEIFDDQFSVERPDGSNFTLKIRSTKLEDSAMYFCASSVGREAYEQYFGPGTRLTVT.

J is TRBJ1-5 and V is TRBV3-1 (or the pseudogene TRBV3-2); D remains ambiguous. The length of the CDR3 is 13 residues. V was clipped by 0 bases and J by 4 bases, with 4 bases between them. From germline, CDR1 is LGHDT and CDR2 YNNKEL (reference sequence). In nucleotides, the CDR3 is TGTGCCAGCAGCCAAGATCTAAATCAGCCCCAGCATTTT. It translates to CASSQDLNQPQHF.

To note about this clone: Other DNA sequences in this sample translate to the same CDR3. The V call is TRBV5-8, the J call TRBJ2-7; 11 nucleotides agree with TRBD1. V was pared by 1 base and J by 4 bases, with 4 bases of the junction left unmatched. Per the germline V gene, CDR1 is SGHTS and CDR2 is YDEGEE. This CDR3 has 15 amino acids. The CDR3 DNA reads TGTGCCAGCAGCTTGACAGGGACAGGGGGTTACGAGCAGTACTTC. Protein product: CASSLTGTGGYEQYF.

This rearrangement joins TRBV5-4 to TRBJ2-2; a possible D gene is TRBD1 (5 bases). Per germline, CDR1 SGHNT and CDR2 YYREEE (reference sequence). Trimming left V 4 bases short and J 4 bases short, with 8 bases between. The CDR3 has 13 residues. CDR3 sequence (DNA): TGTGCCAGCAGCCTAGACAGCACCGGGGAGCTGTTTTTT. Protein product: CASSLDSTGELFF.

V gene TRBV5-1 combines with J gene TRBJ1-4, with a tentative D call TRBD1 (5 bases). The V end lost 1 base, the J end lost 3 bases, and 7 bases lay between the germline ends. The CDR3 has 14 amino acids. Germline assignment: CDR1 SGHRS and CDR2 YFSETQ. CDR3 coding DNA: TGCGCCAGCAGCTTGCGGGGGGCTAATGAAAAACTGTTTTTT. This sequence encodes CASSLRGANEKLFF.

This chain connects TRBV11-2 to TRBJ2-5; 11 bases agree with TRBD2. The V gene's germline CDR1 is SGHAT and CDR2 FQNNGV. V gave up 3 bases and J gave up 4 bases; unmatched junction bases: 7. This CDR3 has 16 amino acids. The CDR3 spells CASSFRPSGGTETQYF. DNA of the CDR3: TGTGCCAGCAGCTTTAGGCCTAGCGGGGGGACAGAGACCCAGTACTTC.

Only one count was recorded for this clone. The J gene is TRBJ1-2, the V gene TRBV6-6; TRBD1 agrees at 7 bases. This CDR3 has 14 residues. The germline V gene encodes CDR1 MNHNY and CDR2 SVGAGI (reference sequence). Trimming cost V 4 bases and J 4 bases; bases outside gene matches: 6. DNA of the CDR3: TGTGCCAGCAGTTCCACGACAGGGAGCTATGGCTACACCTTC. It translates to CASSSTTGSYGYTF.

There are a few counts of this clone. The chain recombines TRBV7-3 with TRBJ2-5; 10 bases are shared with TRBD2. The CDR3 is 15 residues long. Looked up from germline, CDR1 is SGHTA and CDR2 is FQGTGA. V shed 5 bases, J shed 2 bases, and the junction held 5 bases outside the gene matches. The CDR3 is CASSMLAGVQETQYF. The CDR3 DNA reads as TGTGCCAGCAGCATGCTAGCGGGGGTACAAGAGACCCAGTACTTC.

The genes are TRBV27 and TRBJ2-3, with D possibly TRBD2 on 5 matching bases. The CDR3 sequence is 15 residues long. Germline values: CDR1 MNHEY, CDR2 SMNVEV (reference sequence). V lost 4 bases to trimming and J lost 6 bases, with 17 bases between them. The CDR3 reads CASSSWTYLGDTQYF. As DNA, the CDR3 is TGTGCCAGCAGTTCCTGGACTTACCTGGGGGATACGCAGTATTTT.

The J gene is TRBJ1-2, the V gene TRBV5-5, with a possible D match to TRBD1 (5 bases). Per germline, CDR1 SGHKS and CDR2 YYEKEE (reference sequence). V was trimmed by 6 bases and J by 8 bases, leaving 14 bases between them. The CDR3 sequence is 12 residues long. The CDR3 DNA follows: TGTGCCAGCACCCTCGACAGTGAAGGCTACACCTTC. This translates into CASTLDSEGYTF.

The chain couples TRBV2 to TRBJ1-1; D is uncertain. The CDR3 spans 12 residues. The V and J ends lost 7 bases and 3 bases respectively, with 9 bases between them. Germline lookup yields CDR1 SNHLY and CDR2 FYNNEI. In nucleotides, the CDR3 is TGTGCCAGCAAGGCGGACTACACTGAAGCTTTCTTT. It codes for CASKADYTEAFF.

This rearrangement joins TRBV29-1 to TRBJ1-1, with a weak D call TRBD1 (5 bases). This CDR3 comprises 11 residues. V shed 7 bases and J shed 4 bases, with 10 bases lying between them. Germline CDR1 is SQVTM and CDR2 is ANQGSEA. For the CDR3, the DNA is TGCAGCGCCCTGGGGGGCACTGAAGCTTTCTTT. Amino acid sequence: CSALGGTEAFF.

The rearrangement links TRBV27 to TRBJ1-2; no reliable D call. Germline loops: CDR1 MNHEY, CDR2 SMNVEV (reference sequence). This CDR3 spans 14 amino acids. V lost 4 bases to trimming and J lost 4 bases, with 13 bases between them. This CDR3 reads CASSYGPGGYGYTF. For the CDR3, the DNA is TGTGCCAGCAGTTATGGGCCCGGTGGCTATGGCTACACCTTC.

The gene calls are TRBV2 and TRBJ2-2; D may be TRBD1 (6 bases). V lost 6 bases, J lost 4 bases, and 15 bases lay in between. Germline V gives CDR1 SNHLY, CDR2 FYNNEI. The CDR3 loop spans 15 amino acids. The DNA of the CDR3 is TGTGCCAGCAGAGGACCCAGGGGTCTCACCGGGGAGCTGTTTTTT. Residues: CASRGPRGLTGELFF.

As DNA, the CDR3 is TGTGCCAGTAGTATCCGGACAGGGGACGAGCAGTACTTC. Protein product: CASSIRTGDEQYF. The chain joins TRBV19 to TRBJ2-7; 9 bases are shared with TRBD1. The CDR3 spans 13 residues. The trim removed 3 bases at V and 5 bases at J, leaving 2 bases unmatched. Germline CDR1 reads LNHDA; CDR2 reads SQIVND (reference sequence).

The V gene is TRBV7-6, the J gene TRBJ2-3, with 8 bases that match TRBD1. Trimming at V came to 6 bases and at J to 1 base, leaving 6 bases not matched to a gene. Germline V gene sequence: CDR1 SGHVS, CDR2 FNYEAQ. The CDR3 has 15 amino acids. CDR3 amino acids: CASRAPGQGTDTQYF. In DNA form, the CDR3 reads TGTGCCAGCAGGGCACCGGGACAGGGCACAGATACGCAGTATTTT. The full variable domain, in which reference TRBV7-6 and TRBJ2-3 provide the parts outside the CDR3, is GAGVSQSPRYKVTKRGQDVALRCDPISGHVSLYWYRQALGQGPEFLTYFNYEAQQDKSGLPNDRFSAERPEGSISTLTIQRTEQRDSAMYRCASRAPGQGTDTQYFGPGTRLTVL.

This chain joins TRBV19 and TRBJ2-7; 9 bases match TRBD1. The junction had 4 bases not matched to a gene; V was cut back by 5 bases and J by 2 bases. This CDR3 contains 14 residues. From germline, CDR1 is LNHDA and CDR2 SQIVND (reference sequence). CDR3 sequence: CASSAGTGTYEQYF. As DNA, the CDR3 is TGTGCCAGTAGTGCCGGGACAGGGACCTACGAGCAGTACTTC.

The V gene is TRBV6-5, the J gene TRBJ1-5; 7 bases are a match to TRBD1. Germline trimming cut 6 bases from V and 6 bases from J; bases unmatched to any gene: 5. The germline gives CDR1 MNHEY, CDR2 SVGAGI. The CDR3 is 13 residues long. CDR3 DNA sequence: TGTGCCAGCAGGACAGGGCAGAGTCAGCCCCAGCATTTT. Translation gives CASRTGQSQPQHF.

The rearrangement links TRBV6-5 to TRBJ1-6, with D unresolved. Germline CDR1 MNHEY, CDR2 SVGAGI. The CDR3 runs to 12 residues. Trimming removed 2 bases from V and 9 bases from J, with 5 bases in between. In nucleotides, the CDR3 is TGTGCCAGCAGTTACGCGGGTTCACCCCTCCACTTT. It yields the protein CASSYAGSPLHF.

CDR3 region: CASSRTGTNYGYTF. CDR3 bases: TGTGCCAGTAGTCGGACAGGAACTAACTATGGCTACACCTTC. V usage is TRBV19 and J usage is TRBJ1-2; 7 positions match TRBD1. V lost 5 bases to trimming and J lost 0 bases; unmatched junction nucleotides: 3. This CDR3 is built from 14 residues. Germline V lookup: CDR1 LNHDA, CDR2 SQIVND (reference sequence).

The genes are TRBV19 and TRBJ2-7, with a possible D match to TRBD2 (6 bases). The V gene's germline CDR1 is LNHDA and CDR2 SQIVND (reference sequence). This CDR3 contains 16 residues. V was cut by 3 bases and J by 2 bases, with 17 bases left in between. The CDR3 DNA reads TGTGCCAGTAGTATGTGGGGGGAAGGGGAGGCCTACGAGCAGTACTTC. This sequence encodes CASSMWGEGEAYEQYF.

V and J are TRBV19 and TRBJ1-5; D possibly corresponds to TRBD1 (6 bases). V lost 7 bases to trimming and J lost 7 bases, with 20 bases between them. Germline V gene lookup returns CDR1 LNHDA and CDR2 SQIVND (reference sequence). CDR3 length: 15 amino acids. CDR3 DNA: TGTGCCAGTACCTACTCCTGGGGGCTCGGGCAGCCCCAGCATTTT. This translates into CASTYSWGLGQPQHF. Complete variable domain (other parts from reference TRBV19 and TRBJ1-5): DGGITQSPKYLFRKEGQNVTLSCEQNLNHDAMYWYRQDPGQGLRLIYYSQIVNDFQKGDIAEGYSVSREKKESFPLTVTSAQKNPTAFYLCASTYSWGLGQPQHFGDGTRLSIL.